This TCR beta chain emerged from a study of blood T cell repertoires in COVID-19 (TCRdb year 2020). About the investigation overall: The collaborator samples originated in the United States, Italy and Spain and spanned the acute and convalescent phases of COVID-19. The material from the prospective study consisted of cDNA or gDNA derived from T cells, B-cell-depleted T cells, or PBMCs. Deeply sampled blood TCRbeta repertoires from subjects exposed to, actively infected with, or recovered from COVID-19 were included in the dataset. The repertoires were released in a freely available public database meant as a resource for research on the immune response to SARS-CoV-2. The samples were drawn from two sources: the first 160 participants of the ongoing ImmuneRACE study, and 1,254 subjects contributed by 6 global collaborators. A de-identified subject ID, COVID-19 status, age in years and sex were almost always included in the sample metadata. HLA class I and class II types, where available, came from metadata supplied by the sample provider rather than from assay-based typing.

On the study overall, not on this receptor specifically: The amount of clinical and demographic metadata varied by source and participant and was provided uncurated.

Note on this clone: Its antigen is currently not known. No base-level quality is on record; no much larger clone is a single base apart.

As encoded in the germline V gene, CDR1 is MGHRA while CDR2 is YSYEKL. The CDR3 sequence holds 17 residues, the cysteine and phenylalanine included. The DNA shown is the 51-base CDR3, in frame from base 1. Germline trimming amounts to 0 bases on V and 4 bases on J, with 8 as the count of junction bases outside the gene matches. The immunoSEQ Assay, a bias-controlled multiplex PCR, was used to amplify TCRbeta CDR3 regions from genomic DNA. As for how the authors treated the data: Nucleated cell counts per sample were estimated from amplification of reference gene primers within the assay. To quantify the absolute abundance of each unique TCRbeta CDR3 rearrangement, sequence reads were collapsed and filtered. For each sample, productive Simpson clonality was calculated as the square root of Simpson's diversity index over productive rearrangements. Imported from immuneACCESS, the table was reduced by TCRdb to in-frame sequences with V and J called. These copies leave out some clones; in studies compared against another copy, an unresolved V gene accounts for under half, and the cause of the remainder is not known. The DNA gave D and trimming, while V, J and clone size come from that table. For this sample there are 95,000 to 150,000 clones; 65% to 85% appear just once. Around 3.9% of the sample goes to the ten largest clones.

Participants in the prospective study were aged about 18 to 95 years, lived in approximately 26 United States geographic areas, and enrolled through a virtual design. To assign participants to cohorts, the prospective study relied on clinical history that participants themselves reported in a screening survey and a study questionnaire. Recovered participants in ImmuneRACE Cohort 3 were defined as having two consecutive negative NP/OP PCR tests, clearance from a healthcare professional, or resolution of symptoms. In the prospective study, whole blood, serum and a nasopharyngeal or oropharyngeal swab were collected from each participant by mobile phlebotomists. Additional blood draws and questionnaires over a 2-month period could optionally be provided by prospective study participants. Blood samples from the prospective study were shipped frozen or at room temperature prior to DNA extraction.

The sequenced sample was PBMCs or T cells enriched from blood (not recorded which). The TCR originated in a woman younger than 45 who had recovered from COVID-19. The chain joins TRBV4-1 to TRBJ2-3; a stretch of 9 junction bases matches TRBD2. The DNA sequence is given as TGCGCCAGCAGCCAAGATACTAGCGGGTGGGGGGCAGATACGCAGTATTTT. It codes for CASSQDTSGWGADTQYF.